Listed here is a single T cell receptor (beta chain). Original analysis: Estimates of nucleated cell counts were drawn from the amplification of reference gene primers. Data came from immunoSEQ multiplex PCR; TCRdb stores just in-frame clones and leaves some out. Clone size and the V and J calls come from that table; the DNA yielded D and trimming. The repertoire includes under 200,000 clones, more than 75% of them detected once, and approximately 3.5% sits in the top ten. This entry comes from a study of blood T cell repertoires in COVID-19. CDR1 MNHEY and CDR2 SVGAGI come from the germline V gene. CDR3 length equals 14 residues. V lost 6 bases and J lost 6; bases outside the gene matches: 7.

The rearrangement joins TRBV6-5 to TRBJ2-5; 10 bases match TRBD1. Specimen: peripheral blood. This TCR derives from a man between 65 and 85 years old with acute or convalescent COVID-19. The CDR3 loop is CASSPTGGAQTQYF. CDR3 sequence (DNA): TGTGCCAGCAGCCCGACAGGGGGCGCTCAGACCCAGTACTTC.